This section outlines one T cell receptor beta chain sequence together with its context. Its target is not known. Clones were sequenced by immunoSEQ multiplex PCR, and TCRdb holds only the in-frame ones, with some missing. The profile shows a few million clones, about 92% of them singletons. The sample comes from a study of shared clonotypes between healthy human individuals. Overall study results and limits: Few donors restricted represented genetic and exposure-history diversity.

The V gene end was trimmed by 4 bases and the J gene end by 2 bases; junction bases not matched to a gene: 3. The CDR3 loop spans 14 amino acids. Sequencing used naive CD4+ T cells from PBMCs. Subset specified: CD45RA+ positively selected. The TCR originated in a young man in good health. Some clones in this sample may be carry-over from other donors' samples. The chain uses TRBV5-7 and TRBJ1-3; TRBD1 matches 7 bases. TRBV5-7 is flagged as an ORF with uncertain function. The CDR3: CASSAGTAGNTIYF. CDR3 DNA sequence: TGTGCCAGCAGCGCAGGGACAGCTGGAAACACCATATATTTT.